A single sample is the source of the 22 T cell receptor beta chains below, sequenced in a study of blood T cells in healthy people across ages. The second PCR ran about 6 to 12 cycles with a sample-barcoded 5' primer and J-beta primers. TCRdb fed the 5' RACE reads into MiXCR, producing one record per CDR3 protein. This table holds roughly 730,000 distinct CDR3 sequences, roughly three fifths found once. The sequenced sample consisted of blood. The receptor set was obtained from a man aged 35 to 55 in good health.

The V and J genes are TRBV20-1 and TRBJ2-3; D gene unclear. In germline, CDR1 is DFQATT, CDR2 SNEGSKA (reference sequence). There are 15 residues in the CDR3. V was pared by 1 base and J by 5 bases, with 16 bases between. The CDR3 sequence: CSARGLERTVDTQYF. The CDR3 DNA reads as TGCAGTGCTAGAGGGCTTGAGCGCACAGTAGATACGCAGTATTTT.

In this sample, this clonotype turned up a few times. The V and J genes are TRBV6-5 and TRBJ2-7, with D possibly TRBD1 on 6 matching bases. The germline V gene has CDR1 MNHEY and CDR2 SVGAGI. The CDR3 has 16 residues. The V end lost 3 bases, the J end lost 3 bases, and 18 bases lay between the germline ends. The CDR3 bases are TGTGCCAGCAGTTATAGGGGGATCGGAAAGGTCTACGAGCAGTACTTC. It specifies CASSYRGIGKVYEQYF.

As regards this clonotype: One base away lies a much larger clone, so this may be a sequencing read error. This chain links TRBV6-2 or TRBV6-3 with TRBJ2-3; 10 bases line up with TRBD2. V lost 5 bases to trimming and J lost 4 bases; unmatched junction nucleotides: 6. CDR3 length: 15 amino acids. Germline assignment: CDR1 MNHEY and CDR2 SVGEGT. The CDR3 nucleotides read TGTGCCAGCAGTATAACTAGCGGGGACGCAGATACGCAGTATTTT. This codes for CASSITSGDADTQYF.

The chain has TRBV7-3 and TRBJ2-1; D is perhaps TRBD2 (6 bases). Germline CDR1 SGHTA, CDR2 FQGTGA. The CDR3 has 17 amino acids. Trimming left V 5 bases short and J 7 bases short, with 24 bases between. This chain's CDR3 is CASSPVALAIGGNEQFF. CDR3 DNA sequence: TGTGCCAGCAGCCCCGTCGCTTTAGCCATTGGGGGGAATGAGCAGTTCTTC.

This chain joins TRBV9 and TRBJ2-4, with no clear D. Judging by the DNA end, TRBJ2-7 fits better; the J call may be wrong. The CDR3 runs 13 residues. Germline CDR1 SGDLS, CDR2 YYNGEE. CDR3 region: CASSGSGVYEQYF. The CDR3 coding sequence is TGTGCCAGCAGCGGAAGTGGTGTGTACGAGCAGTACTTC.

This clonotype was counted between two and nine times. The rearrangement joins TRBV7-2 to TRBJ1-2, with a possible D match to TRBD1 (6 bases). The V end lost 5 bases, the J end lost 5 bases, and 24 bases lay between the germline ends. The CDR3 runs to 17 residues. The germline CDR1 and CDR2 sequences are SGHTA and FQGNSA. Here the CDR3 reads CASSVGGTGGMVYGYTF. The CDR3 DNA reads as TGTGCCAGCAGCGTAGGGGGGACCGGGGGTATGGTATATGGCTACACCTTC. Full variable domain (outside the CDR3, taken from reference TRBV7-2 and TRBJ1-2): GAGVSQSPSNKVTEKGKDVELRCDPISGHTALYWYRQSLGQGLEFLIYFQGNSAPDKSGLPSDRFSAERTGGSVSTLTIQRTQQEDSAVYLCASSVGGTGGMVYGYTFGSGTRLTVV.

In regard to this clonotype: The junction and the germline gene differ at one end; a read error may be behind it. The chain recombines TRBV28 with TRBJ2-2, with D perhaps TRBD2 (6 bases). The CDR3 loop spans 21 amino acids. Germline values: CDR1 MDHEN, CDR2 SYDVKM. CDR3 region: CASSFPPVGPALAELTGELFF. CDR3 in DNA: TGCGCCAGCAGTTTCCCTCCCGTGGGTCCCGCCTTAGCGGAGTTGACCGGGGAGCTGTTTTTT. Complete variable domain (other parts from reference TRBV28 and TRBJ2-2): DVKVTQSSRYLVKRTGEKVFLECVQDMDHENMFWYRQDPGLGLRLIYFSYDVKMKEKGDIPEGYSVSREKKERFSLILESASTNQTSMYLCASSFPPVGPALAELTGELFFGEGSRLTVL.

This CDR3 is CASSPRSSSGRAAEETQYF. The DNA of the CDR3 is TGTGCCAGCAGCCCCCGCTCCTCTAGCGGGAGGGCAGCAGAGGAGACCCAGTACTTC. The genes are TRBV7-6 and TRBJ2-7; 12 bases fit TRBD2. Matching the DNA end better, TRBJ2-5 makes the J call doubtful. CDR3 length: 19 residues. The germline gives CDR1 SGHVS, CDR2 FNYEAQ.

The rearrangement links TRBV7-2 to TRBJ1-1; the D is unclear. Germline V CDR1 and CDR2: SGHTA, FQGNSA. The CDR3 contains 14 residues. The V gene lost 0 bases and the J gene lost 3 bases, with 8 bases spanning the gap. CDR3 DNA: TGTGCCAGCAGCTTAGCCCAGAGTCACACTGAAGCTTTCTTT. This gives the protein CASSLAQSHTEAFF.

The rearrangement joins TRBV6-2 or TRBV6-3 to TRBJ2-1; 11 bases are a match to TRBD2. J lost 8 bases, V lost 5 bases, and 11 bases had no gene match. CDR1 and CDR2 from the germline V gene are MNHEY and SVGEGT. The CDR3 length is 16 residues. Here the CDR3 reads CASSAPTSGRNDEQFF. DNA for the CDR3: TGTGCCAGCAGTGCCCCAACTAGCGGGAGAAACGATGAGCAGTTCTTC.

This clonotype was observed a handful of times. The rearrangement joins TRBV12-3 or TRBV12-4 to TRBJ2-1; 8 bases are shared with TRBD1. The V segment lost 3 bases and the J segment 5 bases; nucleotides outside the gene matches: 6. This CDR3 is built from 15 residues. The CDR3 DNA reads as TGTGCCAGCAGTTTCCCGGGACAGGCCAACAATGAGCAGTTCTTC. Translating gives CASSFPGQANNEQFF.

This clonotype was seen repeatedly, ten times or more. The rearrangement links TRBV4-1 to TRBJ2-4; tentative D call: TRBD2 (6 bases). This CDR3 has 15 amino acids. The germline CDR1 and CDR2 sequences are MGHRA and YSYEKL. V was shortened by 2 bases and J by 6 bases, with 14 bases between the two germline ends. The CDR3 DNA sequence: TGCGCCAGCAGCCAACTAGCGTGGACAACAAACATTCAGTACTTC. As protein: CASSQLAWTTNIQYF.

The chain couples TRBV27 to TRBJ1-2; 7 nucleotides line up with TRBD1. CDR3 length: 16 residues. The V gene end was trimmed by 2 bases and the J gene end by 4 bases; junction bases not matched to a gene: 10. Germline loops: CDR1 MNHEY, CDR2 SMNVEV (reference sequence). CDR3 in amino acids: CASSLGTPGQLYGYTF. The CDR3 nucleotides are TGTGCCAGCAGTTTAGGCACCCCGGGACAGCTCTATGGCTACACCTTC.

V and J are TRBV29-1 and TRBJ2-1; 9 bases are shared with TRBD1. This CDR3 has 15 residues. Germline V lookup: CDR1 SQVTM, CDR2 ANQGSEA. V trimming: 1 base; J trimming: 5 bases; junction bases outside the gene matches: 6. CDR3 bases: TGCAGCGTTGAAGGTTTACAGGGGGCTAACAATGAGCAGTTCTTC. Residues: CSVEGLQGANNEQFF.

V and J are TRBV20-1 and TRBJ2-3; D is ambiguous. The CDR3 is made up of 14 amino acids. CDR1 and CDR2 from the germline V gene are DFQATT and SNEGSKA (reference sequence). V lost 6 bases and J lost 5, with 18 bases in between. The CDR3 DNA is TGCAGTGCCCAAAGTACCGGCTTAAGAGATACGCAGTATTTT. Residues: CSAQSTGLRDTQYF.

This sequence joins TRBV12-3 or TRBV12-4 and TRBJ2-1; D possibly corresponds to TRBD2 (5 bases). The V and J ends lost 4 bases and 11 bases respectively, with 12 bases between them. The CDR3 loop spans 12 amino acids. As DNA, the CDR3 is TGTGCCAGCAGTTCCACCGGACTTAAGCAGTTCTTC. Its translation is CASSSTGLKQFF.

The rearrangement links TRBV5-1 to TRBJ2-1; 9 bases agree with TRBD2. The CDR3 spans 16 residues. Germline CDR1 and CDR2: SGHRS and YFSETQ. The junction had 8 bases not matched to a gene; V was cut back by 3 bases and J by 4 bases. The CDR3 bases are TGCGCCAGCAGCTCCTCCCTGACTAGCGGTTACAATGAGCAGTTCTTC. Amino acids: CASSSSLTSGYNEQFF. The full variable domain, with the rest looked up from reference TRBV5-1 and TRBJ2-1, is KAGVTQTPRYLIKTRGQQVTLSCSPISGHRSVSWYQQTPGQGLQFLFEYFSETQRNKGNFPGRFSGRQFSNSRSEMNVSTLELGDSALYLCASSSSLTSGYNEQFFGPGTRLTVL.

The J gene is TRBJ2-7, the V gene TRBV7-2, with D hard to call. Trimming removed 0 bases from V and 7 bases from J, with 13 bases in between. Germline-derived CDR1 and CDR2 are SGHTA and FQGNSA. The CDR3 totals 14 residues. For the CDR3, the DNA is TGTGCCAGCAGCTTAGCACGACCTCTCGGGGAGCAGTACTTC. Its protein is CASSLARPLGEQYF.

This clonotype was recorded only once. The genes are TRBV5-5 and TRBJ2-1, with TRBD1 matching 7 bases. The J call may be in error: the DNA end matches TRBJ2-7 better. The CDR3 extends over 17 amino acids. Germline lookup yields CDR1 SGHKS and CDR2 YYEKEE (reference sequence). CDR3 coding DNA: TGTGCCAGCAGCTGGGGGTTGGGACAGAGCTCCTACAATGAGCAGTACTTC. It encodes CASSWGLGQSSYNEQYF.

This chain connects TRBV20-1 to TRBJ2-5, with TRBD1 matching 7 bases. The CDR3 extends over 17 amino acids. The V gene end was trimmed by 2 bases and the J gene end by 0 bases; junction bases not matched to a gene: 12. Germline V gene sequence: CDR1 DFQATT, CDR2 SNEGSKA (reference sequence). The CDR3 sequence is CSARKDDRVRYQETQYF. The CDR3 DNA is TGCAGTGCTAGAAAGGATGACAGGGTTCGGTACCAAGAGACCCAGTACTTC.

This clonotype has only one observation. One junction end does not reproduce the germline sequence, and a read error may be involved. This sequence joins TRBV27 and TRBJ2-7, with 9 bases matching TRBD2. This CDR3 has 16 residues. The germline gives CDR1 MNHEY, CDR2 SMNVEV (reference sequence). The CDR3: CAGSLMGGRAAYEQYF. In DNA form, the CDR3 reads TGTGCCGGCAGTTTAATGGGCGGGAGGGCCGCGTACGAGCAGTACTTC.

The chain uses TRBV27 and TRBJ1-2; D unresolved. The V gene's germline CDR1 is MNHEY and CDR2 SMNVEV (reference sequence). Trimming stripped 10 bases from V and 0 bases from J, with 15 bases between. The CDR3 has 14 residues. CDR3 loop: CATLPTGANYGYTF. CDR3 bases: TGTGCCACGCTCCCCACGGGCGCTAACTATGGCTACACCTTC.